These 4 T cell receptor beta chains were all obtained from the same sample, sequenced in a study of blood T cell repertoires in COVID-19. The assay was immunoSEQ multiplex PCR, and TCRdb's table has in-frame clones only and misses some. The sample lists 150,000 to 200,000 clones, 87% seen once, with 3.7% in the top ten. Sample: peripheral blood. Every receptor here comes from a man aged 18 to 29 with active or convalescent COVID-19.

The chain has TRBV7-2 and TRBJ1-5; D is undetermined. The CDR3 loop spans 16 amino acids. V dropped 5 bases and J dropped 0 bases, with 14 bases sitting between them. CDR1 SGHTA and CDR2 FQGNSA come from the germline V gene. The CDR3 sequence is CASSGEGANSNQPQHF. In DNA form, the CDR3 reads TGTGCCAGCAGCGGAGAAGGTGCTAATAGCAATCAGCCCCAGCATTTT.

The CDR3 protein is CASSLGGGQLEAFF. The CDR3 region has the DNA TGCGCCAGCAGCTTGGGAGGGGGCCAGCTTGAAGCTTTCTTT. The V gene is TRBV5-1, the J gene TRBJ1-1; TRBD1 matches 7 bases. V lost 0 bases and J lost 7; bases outside the gene matches: 6. CDR3 size: 14 residues. The V gene's germline CDR1 is SGHRS and CDR2 YFSETQ.

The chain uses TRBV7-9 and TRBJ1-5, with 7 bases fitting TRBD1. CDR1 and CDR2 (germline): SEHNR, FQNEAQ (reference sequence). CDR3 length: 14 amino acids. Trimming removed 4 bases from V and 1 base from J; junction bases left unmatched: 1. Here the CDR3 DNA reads TGTGCCAGCAGCTGGGGACAGAGCAATCAGCCCCAGCATTTT. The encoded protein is CASSWGQSNQPQHF.

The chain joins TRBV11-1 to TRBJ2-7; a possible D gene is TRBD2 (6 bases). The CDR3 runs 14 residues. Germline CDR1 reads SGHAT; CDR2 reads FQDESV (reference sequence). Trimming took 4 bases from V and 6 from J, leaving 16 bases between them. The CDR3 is CASSWGDGVGEQYF. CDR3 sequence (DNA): TGTGCCAGCAGCTGGGGGGATGGGGTTGGCGAGCAGTACTTC.